This is a list of T cell receptor beta chains from one sample in a study of vaccination effects on CD4 cells after COVID-19. No antigen is known for these receptors. The table came from immunoSEQ multiplex PCR; TCRdb's copy has only in-frame clones and leaves some out. The sample has 20,000 to 25,000 clones; around 70% are singletons. The sequenced sample was CD4+ T cells from PBMCs cultured without peptide, obtained before COVID-19 vaccination. The source of these receptors is a human donor who received a COVID-19 vaccine. CDR3s include the opening cysteine and the closing phenylalanine or tryptophan. Each record gives: J gene, D gene, clone size, V gene, CDR3 protein, CDR3 DNA. D genes are given only for firm matches. Clone size is not always given. Where it is, it says once, few, many or a class for expanded clones.

TRBJ2-2 - - TRBV5-1 CASSAPQVGGELFF TGCGCCAGCAGCGCCCCCCAGGTTGGGGGGGAGCTGTTTTTT
TRBJ2-3 TRBD2 once TRBV5-1 CASSFGGRGTDTQYF TGCGCCAGCAGCTTCGGCGGGAGGGGAACAGATACGCAGTATTTT
TRBJ1-3 - - TRBV6-6 CASSYQKSGNTIYF TGTGCCAGCAGTTATCAAAAATCTGGAAACACCATATATTTT
TRBJ1-2 - - TRBV5-4 CASSRVGTNYGYTF TGTGCCAGCAGCCGGGTAGGGACTAACTATGGCTACACCTTC
TRBJ1-1 - - TRBV2 CASIVNRATEAFF TGTGCCAGCATTGTAAACAGGGCGACTGAAGCTTTCTTT
TRBJ1-1 - - TRBV2 CASSKTTARGTEAFF TGTGCCAGCAGTAAAACGACGGCCCGCGGCACTGAAGCTTTCTTT
TRBJ2-1 - - TRBV4-3 CASSLGPRADEQFF TGCGCCAGCAGCTTGGGGCCTAGGGCCGATGAGCAGTTCTTC
TRBJ1-5 - - TRBV10-3 CAISERGEQPQHF TGTGCCATCAGTGAAAGGGGAGAGCAGCCCCAGCATTTT
TRBJ1-1 - few TRBV3-1/TRBV3-2 CASSLRVGRANTEAFF TGTGCCAGCAGTTTACGGGTCGGCAGGGCGAACACTGAAGCTTTCTTT
TRBJ2-1 - - TRBV11-3 CASSPYNEQFF TGTGCCAGCAGTCCTTACAATGAGCAGTTCTTC
TRBJ2-5 - - TRBV4-3 CASSQGGALQETQYF TGCGCCAGCAGCCAAGGGGGGGCTCTACAAGAGACCCAGTACTTC
TRBJ1-5 TRBD1 - TRBV27 CASSSGTGNQPQHF TGTGCCAGCAGTAGCGGGACAGGCAATCAGCCCCAGCATTTT
TRBJ2-4 TRBD2 - TRBV19 CASGLGQAKNIQYF TGTGCCAGTGGACTAGGGCAAGCCAAAAACATTCAGTACTTC
TRBJ1-5 TRBD1 - TRBV30 CAWSVRDRSNQPQHF TGTGCCTGGAGTGTACGGGACAGGAGCAATCAGCCCCAGCATTTT
TRBJ2-1 - - TRBV5-1 CASSLVARSYNEQFF TGCGCCAGCAGCTTGGTGGCCCGCTCCTACAATGAGCAGTTCTTC
TRBJ1-1 TRBD1 once TRBV5-1 CASRRGLENTEAFF TGCGCCAGCAGAAGGGGGCTAGAGAACACTGAAGCTTTCTTT
TRBJ1-1 TRBD1 few TRBV5-4 CASSRDRGNTEAFF TGTGCCAGCAGCCGGGACAGGGGGAACACTGAAGCTTTCTTT
TRBJ1-1 - - TRBV7-3 CASSGTGPLTEAFF TGTGCCAGCAGCGGTACCGGGCCGCTCACTGAAGCTTTCTTT
TRBJ2-1 TRBD2 - TRBV11-2 CASSLALAGTYNEQFF TGTGCCAGCAGCCTTGCCCTAGCGGGGACCTACAATGAGCAGTTCTTC
TRBJ2-1 - - TRBV2 CASEPKKPPQGRAYNEQFF TGTGCCAGCGAACCGAAAAAACCCCCCCAGGGGAGGGCCTACAATGAGCAGTTCTTC
TRBJ1-5 - - TRBV21-1 CASSKDVWGACGNQPQHF TGTGCCAGCAGCAAAGACGTGTGGGGGGCTTGTGGCAATCAGCCCCAGCATTTT
TRBJ2-3 - - TRBV3-1/TRBV3-2 CASSQARLRGDTQYF TGTGCCAGCAGCCAAGCGAGACTGCGCGGAGATACGCAGTATTTT
TRBJ1-5 - - TRBV6-5 CASSYSSNQPQHF TGTGCCAGCAGTTACTCCAGCAATCAGCCCCAGCATTTT
TRBJ1-3 - - TRBV5-1 CASSPAARNTIYF TGCGCCAGCAGCCCGGCCGCTCGGAACACCATATATTTT
TRBJ2-1 TRBD2 - TRBV19 CASRTSGRAGYNEQFF TGTGCCAGTAGAACTAGCGGGAGGGCCGGGTACAATGAGCAGTTCTTC
TRBJ1-2 - few TRBV7-9 CASSRTSAGKGYTF TGTGCCAGCAGCCGGACATCGGCGGGGAAAGGCTACACCTTC
TRBJ2-5 TRBD1 - TRBV2 CASRGQAAQYF TGTGCCAGCAGGGGACAGGCGGCCCAGTACTTC
TRBJ1-1 - - TRBV5-6 CASSLGDFTEAFF TGTGCCAGCAGCTTGGGGGACTTCACTGAAGCTTTCTTT
TRBJ1-6 - - TRBV5-4 CASSPPGQTNNSPLHF TGTGCCAGCAGCCCCCCCGGGCAGACGAATAATTCACCCCTCCACTTT
TRBJ2-7 TRBD1 - TRBV3-1/TRBV3-2 CASSPKFKTGGHEQYF TGTGCCAGCAGCCCCAAGTTCAAGACAGGGGGTCACGAGCAGTACTTC
TRBJ2-3 - - TRBV9 CASSVGIDTQYF TGTGCCAGCAGCGTAGGAATAGATACGCAGTATTTT
TRBJ2-1 TRBD2 - TRBV10-3 CAISPGGVNEQFF TGTGCCATCTCCCCGGGGGGGGTCAATGAGCAGTTCTTC
TRBJ2-7 - - TRBV11-2 CASSLGSPAGNF TGTGCCAGCAGCTTAGGGTCCCCCGCCGGTAACTTC
TRBJ2-2 - - TRBV2 CASRAGWGNFNTGELFF TGTGCCAGCAGGGCGGGCTGGGGGAACTTTAACACCGGGGAGCTGTTTTTT
TRBJ1-4 - few TRBV7-9 CASSLPQGRGEKLFF TGTGCCAGCAGCTTGCCCCAGGGGCGGGGGGAAAAACTGTTTTTT
TRBJ2-3 - - TRBV7-2 CASSPRRGKGDTQYF TGTGCCAGCAGCCCCCGGAGGGGGAAGGGGGATACGCAGTATTTT
TRBJ2-5 - once TRBV7-8 CASSPGKTQYF TGTGCCAGCAGCCCAGGGAAGACCCAGTACTTC
TRBJ1-2 - once TRBV5-1 CASSLPLAGNTDGYTF TGCGCCAGCAGCTTGCCCCTAGCCGGGAACACGGATGGCTACACCTTC
TRBJ2-3 - - TRBV29-1 CSVDRDFADTQYF TGCAGCGTTGACCGGGACTTCGCAGATACGCAGTATTTT
TRBJ2-1 TRBD2 - TRBV27 CATRGGRGSYNEQFF TGTGCCACCCGGGGGGGCAGGGGCTCGTACAATGAGCAGTTCTTC
TRBJ2-7 TRBD1 - TRBV11-2 CASSFDREYYEQYF TGTGCCAGCAGCTTCGACAGGGAATACTACGAGCAGTACTTC
TRBJ2-2 TRBD1 - TRBV5-1 CASSLTTGGGTGELFF TGCGCCAGCAGCTTGACGACAGGGGGCGGCACCGGGGAGCTGTTTTTT
TRBJ1-3 - few TRBV6-1 CASSEDPGQSISGNTIYF TGTGCCAGCAGTGAAGATCCTGGACAGTCGATCTCTGGAAACACCATATATTTT
TRBJ2-7 TRBD1 few TRBV3-1/TRBV3-2 CASSQPGQGYEQYF TGTGCCAGCAGCCAACCGGGACAGGGGTACGAGCAGTACTTC
TRBJ2-5 - - TRBV18 CASSPRETQYF TGTGCCAGCTCGCCAAGAGAGACCCAGTACTTC
TRBJ1-4 - - TRBV5-8 CASSRDGEKLFF TGTGCCAGCAGCCGGGACGGTGAAAAACTGTTTTTT
TRBJ1-2 - - TRBV28 CASSPPLAGAYGYTF TGTGCCAGCAGTCCTCCACTAGCAGGCGCCTATGGCTACACCTTC
TRBJ2-7 - - TRBV12-3/TRBV12-4 CASSRQAYEQYF TGTGCCAGCAGTAGACAGGCCTACGAGCAGTACTTC
TRBJ2-1 TRBD2 few TRBV10-2 CASSTIPSGNANEQFF TGCGCCAGCAGTACGATTCCTAGCGGGAATGCCAATGAGCAGTTCTTC
TRBJ1-1 TRBD1 - TRBV5-5 CASSFGQGTEAFF TGTGCCAGCAGCTTTGGACAGGGCACTGAAGCTTTCTTT
TRBJ1-5 TRBD1 - TRBV4-1 CASSQVTGGRQAQHF TGCGCCAGCAGCCAAGTCACAGGGGGCCGCCAGGCCCAGCATTTT
TRBJ1-5 TRBD1 - TRBV19 CASSIGQADQPQHF TGTGCCAGTAGTATCGGACAGGCCGATCAGCCCCAGCATTTT
TRBJ2-1 - few TRBV4-1 CASSTIPGGPSNEQFF TGCGCCAGCAGCACTATTCCAGGGGGGCCCTCGAATGAGCAGTTCTTC
TRBJ2-1 TRBD1 - TRBV5-4 CASSRRSDRADNEQFF TGTGCCAGCAGCCGGAGGTCAGACAGGGCAGACAATGAGCAGTTCTTC
TRBJ1-4 TRBD1 - TRBV19 CASSLRDSREKLFF TGTGCCAGTAGTTTGCGGGACAGTAGAGAAAAACTGTTTTTT